This TCR beta chain emerged from a study of blood T cell repertoires in COVID-19. The germline gives CDR1 MNHEY, CDR2 SVGAGI. The J segment lost 5 bases and the V segment lost 2 bases, leaving 8 bases of the junction unmatched. This CDR3 region has 16 residues. TCRdb keeps only in-frame clones here, not all; method: immunoSEQ multiplex PCR. The repertoire has 250,000 or so clones, about 85% of them found once; the top ten carry 4.2%. The sequence was collected from a man between 60 and 70 years old with acute or convalescent COVID-19. The chain uses TRBV6-5 and TRBJ2-4; the match to TRBD2 covers 8 bases. The sequenced sample was peripheral blood. CDR3 nucleotides: TGTGCCAGCAGTTACCCAGGGGCGCGGGGGGAAAACATTCAGTACTTC. It translates to CASSYPGARGENIQYF.